This record covers a single TCR beta chain. Only in-frame clones appear in the TCRdb table, and some are missing; sequencing was by immunoSEQ multiplex PCR. The table lists fewer than 20,000 clones, 55% of them singletons. The data belong to a study of radiation and T cells in renal cell carcinoma. With V trimmed by 0 bases and J by 1 base, 12 bases remained unmatched. Per the germline V gene, CDR1 is SGHRS and CDR2 is YFSETQ. The CDR3 extends over 18 amino acids. Treatment: 15 Gy SBRT to primary tumor, nephrectomy 4 weeks later. The chain uses TRBV5-1 and TRBJ2-7, with 8 bases that match TRBD1. Specimen: tumor tissue, collected from a patient whose treatment included radiotherapy and nephrectomy. This TCR was sampled from a man in his fifties or sixties with renal cell carcinoma. This CDR3 reads CASSLGWRTGFFSYEQYF. The CDR3 coding sequence is TGCGCCAGCAGCTTGGGCTGGCGGACAGGGTTCTTTTCCTACGAGCAGTACTTC.